These 17 T cell receptor beta chains came from one sample sequenced in a study of shared clonotypes between healthy human individuals. CD45RO negativity and positive selection for CCR7 defined naive CD8 cells, a population that excluded terminally differentiated effector memory CD45RA+ cells. Only in-frame clones appear in the TCRdb table, and some are missing; sequencing was by immunoSEQ multiplex PCR. This sample carries about 2.2 million clones, 93% of them seen once, and the ten largest clones take about 1.5%. Sequencing was carried out using naive CD8+ T cells from PBMCs. The receptors originated from a man aged 18 to 29 in good health. Some clones in this sample may be carry-over from other donors' samples.

The chain combines TRBV5-5 with TRBJ2-2; a weak D match, TRBD1 (6 bases). The CDR3 runs to 17 residues. CDR1 and CDR2 from the germline V gene are SGHKS and YYEKEE (reference sequence). V lost 2 bases to trimming and J lost 6 bases, with 20 bases between them. The chain's CDR3 is CASSFRGGQGFSGELFF. CDR3 DNA sequence: TGTGCCAGCAGCTTTCGTGGGGGCCAGGGGTTCTCCGGGGAGCTGTTTTTT.

V is TRBV27 and J is TRBJ2-7; possibly TRBD1 for D (5 bases). CDR1 is MNHEY and CDR2 is SMNVEV in the germline V gene (reference sequence). Trimming pared 3 bases from V and 0 bases from J, leaving 9 bases between. The CDR3 runs 14 residues. This chain's CDR3 is CASSFGQYSYEQYF. CDR3 bases: TGTGCCAGCAGTTTCGGACAATACTCCTACGAGCAGTACTTC.

This CDR3 reads CASGPPGQNAFF. Here the CDR3 DNA reads TGTGCCAGCGGTCCTCCGGGACAAAATGCTTTCTTT. The chain carries TRBV27 and TRBJ1-1; weak D call: TRBD1 (6 bases). The germline V gene encodes CDR1 MNHEY and CDR2 SMNVEV (reference sequence). This CDR3 region has 12 residues. The V gene lost 8 bases and the J gene lost 11 bases, with 18 bases spanning the gap.

The chain carries TRBV7-9 and TRBJ2-5; tentatively, D is TRBD2 (5 bases). CDR3 length: 16 amino acids. Between the trimmed V and J ends, which lost 2 bases and 3 bases, there was a span of 16 bases. Per the germline V gene, CDR1 is SEHNR and CDR2 is FQNEAQ (reference sequence). The CDR3 DNA sequence: TGTGCCAGCAGCTTAAGTAGCGAGAGCCCAAAAGAGACCCAGTACTTC. It yields the protein CASSLSSESPKETQYF.

The V gene is TRBV4-1, the J gene TRBJ2-2; D possibly corresponds to TRBD1 (6 bases). Trimming removed 4 bases at V and 1 base at J, with 16 bases between. Germline lookup yields CDR1 MGHRA and CDR2 YSYEKL. The CDR3 is made up of 17 amino acids. In nucleotides, the CDR3 is TGCGCCAGCAGCCGAGAATCCGGGACAAAGAACACCGGGGAGCTGTTTTTT. Encoded protein: CASSRESGTKNTGELFF.

The genes are TRBV28 and TRBJ2-7, with 8 nucleotides matching TRBD2. Trimming cost V 5 bases and J 0 bases; bases outside gene matches: 6. The CDR3 loop spans 15 amino acids. Germline CDR1 is MDHEN and CDR2 is SYDVKM. The CDR3 loop is CASSPIAGSSYEQYF. DNA for the CDR3: TGTGCCAGCAGTCCGATAGCGGGGAGCTCCTACGAGCAGTACTTC.

This chain uses TRBV7-9 with TRBJ1-2; the match to TRBD1 covers 7 bases. Germline trimming cut 5 bases from V and 0 bases from J; bases unmatched to any gene: 3. CDR3 size: 14 residues. CDR1 and CDR2 (germline): SEHNR, FQNEAQ (reference sequence). CDR3 sequence reads: CASSTGTANYGYTF. Here the CDR3 DNA reads TGTGCCAGCAGCACCGGGACAGCTAACTATGGCTACACCTTC.

The CDR3 DNA reads TGCAGCGTTGCCTCTTGGGGGTTAGAAGCTTTCTTT. It translates to CSVASWGLEAFF. This chain joins TRBV29-1 and TRBJ1-1; TRBD1 is a possible D gene (5 bases). V lost 4 bases and J lost 8, with 14 bases in between. From germline, CDR1 is SQVTM and CDR2 ANQGSEA. The CDR3 is 12 residues long.

The rearrangement joins TRBV5-1 to TRBJ2-3, with 14 bases that match TRBD2. The CDR3 sequence is 16 residues long. Per the germline V gene, CDR1 is SGHRS and CDR2 is YFSETQ. Unmatched junction bases numbered 4, after V lost 3 bases and J lost 4 bases. For the CDR3, the DNA is TGCGCCAGCAGCTCCTGGACTAGCGGGGGGTCAGATACGCAGTATTTT. Translated: CASSSWTSGGSDTQYF.

The chain uses TRBV2 and TRBJ2-5; 7 bases line up with TRBD2. The J call may be in error: the DNA end matches TRBJ2-7 better. The germline gives CDR1 SNHLY, CDR2 FYNNEI. CDR3 length: 14 amino acids. CDR3 region: CASMKAGETYEQYF. The CDR3 region has the DNA TGTGCCAGCATGAAGGCGGGAGAAACCTACGAGCAGTACTTC.

This clone was seen a single time. The CDR3 DNA reads as TGTGCCAGCAGGGCGCAGTACTTC. It specifies CASRAQYF. The chain is built from TRBV27 and TRBJ2-7; no firm D call. CDR3 length equals 8 residues. CDR1 is MNHEY and CDR2 is SMNVEV in the germline V gene (reference sequence). V lost 6 bases and J lost 9, with 3 bases in between.

V gene TRBV27 combines with J gene TRBJ2-1; a weak D match, TRBD1 (5 bases). The length of the CDR3 is 15 residues. Germline-derived CDR1 and CDR2 are MNHEY and SMNVEV (reference sequence). The V end lost 3 bases, the J end lost 3 bases, and 12 bases lay between the germline ends. DNA of the CDR3: TGTGCCAGCAGTTTGGGGCAGGAGATCTACAATGAGCAGTTCTTC. It translates to CASSLGQEIYNEQFF.

The rearrangement links TRBV7-8 to TRBJ1-2; the D gene is possibly TRBD1 (5 bases). Germline-derived CDR1 and CDR2 are SGHVS and FQNEAQ. The CDR3 is made up of 14 amino acids. The V gene lost 2 bases and the J gene lost 6 bases, with 13 bases spanning the gap. The CDR3 DNA reads TGTGCCAGCAGCTTATATCAAGGGGCCGATGGCTACACCTTC. Translating it yields CASSLYQGADGYTF.

The chain has TRBV7-3 and TRBJ2-7, with D possibly matching TRBD2 (6 bases). The germline V gene encodes CDR1 SGHTA and CDR2 FQGTGA. V lost 1 base, J lost 2 bases, and 6 bases lay in between. The length of the CDR3 is 13 residues. The CDR3 is CASSLRRAYEQYF. The CDR3 DNA follows: TGTGCCAGCAGCTTAAGGAGGGCCTACGAGCAGTACTTC.

The J gene is TRBJ1-1, the V gene TRBV12-5; 10 bases agree with TRBD1. The CDR3 is 14 amino acids. Germline CDR1 LGHNT, CDR2 FRNRAP. V dropped 0 bases and J dropped 11; count of bases not matched to a gene: 6. DNA for the CDR3: TGTGCTAGTGGTTTGGTCGGGACAGGGGTTGGGGCTTTCTTT. This encodes CASGLVGTGVGAFF.

CDR3 nucleotide sequence: TGTGCCAGCAGCTGGGGACAGACTGAAGCTTTCTTT. Protein product: CASSWGQTEAFF. This chain links TRBV5-4 with TRBJ1-1; TRBD1 matches at 7 bases. The ends lost 3 bases at V and 5 bases at J; junction bases unmatched: 1. The CDR3 contains 12 residues. Germline V gene data show CDR1 as SGHNT and CDR2 as YYREEE (reference sequence).

Worth noting for this clone: The junction departs from the called germline gene at one end, perhaps through a read error. The V call is TRBV7-9, the J call TRBJ1-2; D not certain. The CDR3 contains 13 residues. Germline V lookup: CDR1 SEHNR, CDR2 FQNEAQ (reference sequence). The CDR3 sequence: CASSLGFEYGYTF. The CDR3 DNA reads TGTGCCAGCAGTTTAGGGTTTGAATATGGCTACACCTTC.